A selection of T cell receptor beta chains follows, all from one sample in a study of vaccination effects on CD4 cells after COVID-19. Their antigens are not known. Some clones are missing from TCRdb's copy, which holds only in-frame ones; the method was immunoSEQ multiplex PCR. In the table there are 13,000 to 15,000 clones, around 84% of which are singletons. The sample in question was CD4+ T cells from PBMCs cultured with HCoV-NL63 spike peptides, obtained after COVID-19 vaccination. These receptors were taken from a human donor who had a prior SARS-CoV-2 infection. CDR3s include the opening cysteine and the closing phenylalanine or tryptophan. The order of the fields is J gene, V gene, clone size, D gene, CDR3 protein, CDR3 DNA. D genes are given only for firm matches. Clone size is not always given. Where it is, it says once, few, many or a class for expanded clones.

J: TRBJ2-3; V: TRBV24-1; size: -; D: -; CDR3: CATSEVTDTQYF; DNA: TGTGCCACCAGTGAAGTCACAGATACGCAGTATTTT
J: TRBJ1-1; V: TRBV6-5; size: -; D: -; CDR3: CASRMGVNTEAFF; DNA: TGTGCCAGCCGGATGGGGGTGAACACTGAAGCTTTCTTT
J: TRBJ1-1; V: TRBV11-3; size: -; D: -; CDR3: CASSLERNTEAFF; DNA: TGTGCCAGCAGCTTAGAGAGGAACACTGAAGCTTTCTTT
J: TRBJ2-5; V: TRBV11-2; size: -; D: -; CDR3: CASSLGEGLRQETQYF; DNA: TGTGCCAGCAGCTTAGGGGAAGGATTACGACAAGAGACCCAGTACTTC
J: TRBJ2-1; V: TRBV5-1; size: once; D: TRBD2; CDR3: CASSRGSASGSDEQFF; DNA: TGCGCCAGCAGCCGAGGGTCGGCTAGCGGGAGTGATGAGCAGTTCTTC
J: TRBJ2-3; V: TRBV5-5; size: -; D: -; CDR3: CASSLDRNTQYF; DNA: TGTGCCAGCAGCTTGGATAGGAATACGCAGTATTTT
J: TRBJ2-5; V: TRBV7-2; size: few; D: TRBD1; CDR3: CASSQQGGQETQYF; DNA: TGTGCCAGCAGTCAACAGGGGGGTCAAGAGACCCAGTACTTC
J: TRBJ2-1; V: TRBV30; size: -; D: TRBD2; CDR3: CAWSPGLAGHNEQFF; DNA: TGTGCCTGGAGTCCGGGACTAGCGGGACACAATGAGCAGTTCTTC
J: TRBJ1-6; V: TRBV2; size: few; D: -; CDR3: CASSLQTDSPLHF; DNA: TGTGCCAGCAGTTTACAGACGGATTCACCCCTCCACTTT
J: TRBJ1-4; V: TRBV2; size: -; D: -; CDR3: CASTEDRGFTVNEKLFF; DNA: TGTGCCAGCACCGAGGATCGGGGTTTTACCGTTAATGAAAAACTGTTTTTT
J: TRBJ2-5; V: TRBV6-2/TRBV6-3; size: -; D: -; CDR3: CASSYRDSETQYF; DNA: TGTGCCAGCAGTTACCGAGATTCGGAGACCCAGTACTTC
J: TRBJ1-2; V: TRBV12-3/TRBV12-4; size: -; D: -; CDR3: CASSRNPEGYTF; DNA: TGTGCCAGCAGCCGCAACCCGGAGGGCTACACCTTC
J: TRBJ2-4; V: TRBV5-1; size: -; D: TRBD2; CDR3: CASSSEPSGRSNIQYF; DNA: TGCGCCAGCAGCTCCGAGCCCAGCGGGAGATCAAACATTCAGTACTTC
J: TRBJ2-2; V: TRBV4-3; size: -; D: -; CDR3: CASSQRAAVPGTGELFF; DNA: TGCGCCAGCAGCCAACGGGCCGCAGTCCCGGGCACCGGGGAGCTGTTTTTT
J: TRBJ1-3; V: TRBV7-9; size: -; D: -; CDR3: CASSSRKTADATNTIYF; DNA: TGTGCCAGCAGCTCGCGAAAGACAGCAGACGCTACAAACACCATATATTTT
J: TRBJ2-5; V: TRBV30; size: -; D: -; CDR3: CAWSTGAQETQYF; DNA: TGTGCCTGGAGTACTGGGGCCCAAGAGACCCAGTACTTC
J: TRBJ2-2; V: TRBV2; size: -; D: -; CDR3: CASSEMRVGTGELFF; DNA: TGTGCCAGCAGTGAAATGCGGGTTGGCACCGGGGAGCTGTTTTTT
J: TRBJ1-2; V: TRBV5-1; size: -; D: -; CDR3: CASSPRDPVNGYTF; DNA: TGCGCCAGCAGCCCGAGGGACCCGGTAAATGGCTACACCTTC
J: TRBJ2-7; V: TRBV12-5; size: -; D: -; CDR3: CASGLGRSYEQYF; DNA: TGTGCTAGTGGTTTGGGTCGGAGCTACGAGCAGTACTTC
J: TRBJ2-7; V: TRBV18; size: -; D: TRBD1; CDR3: CASSWTGTRIYEQYF; DNA: TGTGCCAGCTCGTGGACAGGCACGAGAATCTACGAGCAGTACTTC
J: TRBJ2-1; V: TRBV10-3; size: -; D: TRBD2; CDR3: CAIRETSGGSNEQFF; DNA: TGTGCCATCAGGGAAACTAGCGGGGGGTCCAATGAGCAGTTCTTC
J: TRBJ1-1; V: TRBV5-8; size: -; D: TRBD1; CDR3: CASTWDRVLPLAEAFF; DNA: TGTGCCAGCACATGGGACAGGGTCCTTCCTTTGGCTGAAGCTTTCTTT
J: TRBJ1-1; V: TRBV20-1; size: few; D: -; CDR3: CSASLNTEAFF; DNA: TGCAGTGCTAGTCTCAACACTGAAGCTTTCTTT
J: TRBJ2-2; V: TRBV30; size: -; D: TRBD1; CDR3: CASGQDANTGELFF; DNA: TGTGCCTCTGGACAGGACGCGAACACCGGGGAGCTGTTTTTT
J: TRBJ1-5; V: TRBV19; size: -; D: -; CDR3: CASADRDYQPQHF; DNA: TGTGCCAGTGCAGACAGAGATTATCAGCCCCAGCATTTT
J: TRBJ1-3; V: TRBV29-1; size: -; D: -; CDR3: CSVLTPASGNTIYF; DNA: TGCAGCGTTCTAACACCAGCCTCTGGAAACACCATATATTTT
J: TRBJ2-3; V: TRBV21-1; size: -; D: -; CDR3: CASRWQLHDSTDTQYF; DNA: TGTGCCAGCAGGTGGCAGCTCCACGATAGCACAGATACGCAGTATTTT
J: TRBJ2-7; V: TRBV7-8; size: -; D: -; CDR3: CASSPLGSYEQYF; DNA: TGTGCCAGCAGCCCATTGGGCTCCTACGAGCAGTACTTC
J: TRBJ1-2; V: TRBV30; size: -; D: -; CDR3: CAWRGGSRVGGYTF; DNA: TGTGCCTGGAGAGGGGGTTCCAGGGTTGGGGGCTACACCTTC
J: TRBJ2-5; V: TRBV7-2; size: few; D: -; CDR3: CASSLGSRSGQETQYF; DNA: TGTGCCAGCAGCTTAGGATCGCGATCAGGCCAAGAGACCCAGTACTTC
J: TRBJ2-2; V: TRBV10-3; size: medium-sized; D: TRBD1; CDR3: CAISPTTGLTGELFF; DNA: TGTGCCATCAGTCCGACGACAGGGCTCACCGGGGAGCTGTTTTTT
J: TRBJ2-3; V: TRBV3-1/TRBV3-2; size: -; D: -; CDR3: CASSQYEPDTQYF; DNA: TGTGCCAGCAGCCAATATGAGCCAGATACGCAGTATTTT
J: TRBJ2-3; V: TRBV7-3; size: -; D: TRBD2; CDR3: CASSSKPGTSGTDTQYF; DNA: TGTGCCAGCAGCTCAAAACCCGGGACTAGCGGCACAGATACGCAGTATTTT
J: TRBJ1-1; V: TRBV3-1/TRBV3-2; size: -; D: -; CDR3: CASSQGGTRRDTEAFF; DNA: TGTGCCAGCAGCCAAGGGGGGACCCGAAGGGACACTGAAGCTTTCTTT
J: TRBJ1-5; V: TRBV28; size: -; D: TRBD1; CDR3: CASRIPDRHNQPQHF; DNA: TGTGCCAGCAGGATACCGGACAGGCACAATCAGCCCCAGCATTTT
J: TRBJ2-7; V: TRBV7-9; size: -; D: TRBD2; CDR3: CASSPLADHSYEQYF; DNA: TGTGCCAGCAGCCCTCTAGCGGACCACTCCTACGAGCAGTACTTC
J: TRBJ2-3; V: TRBV4-2; size: -; D: -; CDR3: CASSPRRGGSTDTQYF; DNA: TGTGCCAGCAGCCCCCGAAGGGGGGGAAGCACAGATACGCAGTATTTT
J: TRBJ1-2; V: TRBV6-5; size: medium-sized; D: -; CDR3: CASGADSPPYGYTF; DNA: TGTGCCAGCGGGGCAGACTCCCCCCCCTATGGCTACACCTTC
J: TRBJ2-2; V: TRBV4-3; size: -; D: -; CDR3: CASSQEGSRALPGELFF; DNA: TGCGCCAGCAGCCAAGAAGGGAGCAGGGCCCTTCCCGGGGAGCTGTTTTTT
J: TRBJ1-2; V: TRBV7-4; size: -; D: TRBD1; CDR3: CASSPRGQGANYGYTF; DNA: TGTGCCAGCAGCCCAAGAGGACAGGGAGCTAACTATGGCTACACCTTC
J: TRBJ2-3; V: TRBV5-1; size: -; D: TRBD2; CDR3: CASSGASGRPQDTQYF; DNA: TGCGCCAGCAGCGGGGCTAGCGGGAGGCCCCAAGATACGCAGTATTTT
J: TRBJ2-7; V: TRBV10-3; size: -; D: -; CDR3: CAISEWGSYEQYF; DNA: TGTGCCATCAGCGAGTGGGGCTCCTACGAGCAGTACTTC
J: TRBJ1-2; V: TRBV5-5; size: -; D: TRBD1; CDR3: CASSPRQGNYGYTF; DNA: TGTGCCAGCAGCCCACGACAGGGGAACTATGGCTACACCTTC
J: TRBJ2-7; V: TRBV18; size: once; D: -; CDR3: CASSPSGPPYEQYF; DNA: TGTGCCAGCTCACCGTCAGGGCCCCCCTACGAGCAGTACTTC
J: TRBJ1-2; V: TRBV2; size: -; D: -; CDR3: CASSVSWDGRYGYTF; DNA: TGTGCCAGCAGTGTGAGTTGGGACGGGAGGTATGGCTACACCTTC
J: TRBJ2-7; V: TRBV6-5; size: -; D: TRBD1; CDR3: CASSYSPQGASYEQYF; DNA: TGTGCCAGCAGTTACTCCCCACAGGGGGCCTCCTACGAGCAGTACTTC
J: TRBJ2-3; V: TRBV2; size: -; D: -; CDR3: CASSERVGADTQYF; DNA: TGTGCCAGCAGTGAAAGGGTCGGGGCAGATACGCAGTATTTT
J: TRBJ1-3; V: TRBV30; size: -; D: -; CDR3: CALGFSSGNTIYF; DNA: TGTGCCTTGGGGTTTAGCTCTGGAAACACCATATATTTT
J: TRBJ1-2; V: TRBV19; size: -; D: -; CDR3: CASAPDRADYGYTF; DNA: TGTGCCAGTGCACCAGACAGAGCCGACTATGGCTACACCTTC
J: TRBJ2-5; V: TRBV18; size: -; D: -; CDR3: CASSPLRETETQYF; DNA: TGTGCCAGCTCACCCCTCCGGGAAACAGAGACCCAGTACTTC
J: TRBJ2-7; V: TRBV6-6; size: -; D: -; CDR3: CASSYHPTGMYEQYF; DNA: TGTGCCAGCAGTTACCATCCCACAGGGATGTACGAGCAGTACTTC
J: TRBJ2-5; V: TRBV18; size: once; D: TRBD1; CDR3: CASSPGTAPETQYF; DNA: TGTGCCAGCTCACCCGGGACAGCGCCAGAGACCCAGTACTTC
J: TRBJ2-7; V: TRBV6-1; size: -; D: TRBD2; CDR3: CASSERVAGGASYEQYF; DNA: TGTGCCAGCAGTGAGAGGGTAGCGGGGGGCGCCTCCTACGAGCAGTACTTC
J: TRBJ2-5; V: TRBV20-1; size: -; D: -; CDR3: CSASRAETQYF; DNA: TGCAGTGCTAGCCGGGCAGAGACCCAGTACTTC
J: TRBJ2-1; V: TRBV19; size: once; D: TRBD2; CDR3: CASSIPGGNEQFF; DNA: TGTGCCAGTAGTATTCCGGGGGGGAATGAGCAGTTCTTC
J: TRBJ1-3; V: TRBV6-6; size: -; D: -; CDR3: CASRSTEVSSGNTIYF; DNA: TGTGCCAGCAGGTCGACGGAGGTTAGCTCTGGAAACACCATATATTTT
J: TRBJ2-2; V: TRBV28; size: -; D: -; CDR3: CASSLGEVDTGELFF; DNA: TGTGCCAGCAGTTTGGGGGAGGTGGACACCGGGGAGCTGTTTTTT
J: TRBJ1-2; V: TRBV6-1; size: once; D: -; CDR3: CASSEALAGDGYTF; DNA: TGTGCCAGCAGTGAAGCCCTGGCAGGGGATGGCTACACCTTC
J: TRBJ2-1; V: TRBV3-1/TRBV3-2; size: -; D: TRBD2; CDR3: CASSVTGLASEQFF; DNA: TGTGCCAGCAGCGTTACAGGACTAGCAAGTGAGCAGTTCTTC